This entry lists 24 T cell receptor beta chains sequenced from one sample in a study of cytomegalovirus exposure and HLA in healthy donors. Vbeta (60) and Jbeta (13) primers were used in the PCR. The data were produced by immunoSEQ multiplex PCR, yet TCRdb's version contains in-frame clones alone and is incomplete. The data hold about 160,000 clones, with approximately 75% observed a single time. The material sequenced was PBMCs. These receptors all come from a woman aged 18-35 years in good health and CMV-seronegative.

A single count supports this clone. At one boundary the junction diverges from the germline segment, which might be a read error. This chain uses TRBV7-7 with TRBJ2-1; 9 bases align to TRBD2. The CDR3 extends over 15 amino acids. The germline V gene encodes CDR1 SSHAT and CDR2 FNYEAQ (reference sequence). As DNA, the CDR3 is TGTGCTAGCAGCTTAGGGCTAGCGGGACCCTCTGAGCAGTTCTTC. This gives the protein CASSLGLAGPSEQFF.

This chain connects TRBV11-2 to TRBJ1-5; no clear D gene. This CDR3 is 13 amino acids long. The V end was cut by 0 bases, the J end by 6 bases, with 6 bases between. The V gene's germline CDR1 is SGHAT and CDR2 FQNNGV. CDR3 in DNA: TGTGCCAGCAGCTTAGATCTAGGTCAGCCCCAGCATTTT. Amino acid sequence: CASSLDLGQPQHF.

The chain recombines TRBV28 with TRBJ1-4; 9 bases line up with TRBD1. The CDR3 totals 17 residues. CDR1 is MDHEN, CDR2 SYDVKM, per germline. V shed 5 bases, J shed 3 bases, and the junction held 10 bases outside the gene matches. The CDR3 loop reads CASSTGTGLRSNEKLFF. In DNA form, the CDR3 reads TGTGCCAGCAGTACCGGGACAGGGTTACGATCTAATGAAAAACTGTTTTTT.

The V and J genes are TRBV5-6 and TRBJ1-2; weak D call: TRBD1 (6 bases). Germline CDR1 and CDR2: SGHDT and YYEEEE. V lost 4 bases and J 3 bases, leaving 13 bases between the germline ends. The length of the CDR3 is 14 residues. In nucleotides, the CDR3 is TGTGCCAGCAGCCCACAGGGAGCAGACTATGGCTACACCTTC. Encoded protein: CASSPQGADYGYTF.

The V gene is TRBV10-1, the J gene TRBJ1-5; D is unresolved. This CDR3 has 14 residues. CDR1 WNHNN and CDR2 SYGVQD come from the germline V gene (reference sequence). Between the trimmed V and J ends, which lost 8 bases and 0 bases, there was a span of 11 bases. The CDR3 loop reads CASPDNYSNQPQHF. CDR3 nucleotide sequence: TGCGCCAGCCCTGACAATTATAGCAATCAGCCCCAGCATTTT.

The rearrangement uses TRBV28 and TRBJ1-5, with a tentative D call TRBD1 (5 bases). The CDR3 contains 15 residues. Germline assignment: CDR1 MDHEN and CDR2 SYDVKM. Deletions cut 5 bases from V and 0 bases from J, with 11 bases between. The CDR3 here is CASSPLGASNQPQHF. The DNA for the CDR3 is TGTGCCAGCAGTCCGTTAGGGGCTAGCAATCAGCCCCAGCATTTT.

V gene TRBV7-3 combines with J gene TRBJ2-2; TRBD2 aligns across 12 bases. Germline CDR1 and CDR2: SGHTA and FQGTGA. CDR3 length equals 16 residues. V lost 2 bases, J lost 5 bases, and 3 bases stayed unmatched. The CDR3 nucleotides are TGTGCCAGCAGCTTACTAGCGGGGGGGCAAACCGGGGAGCTGTTTTTT. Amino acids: CASSLLAGGQTGELFF.

The CDR3 DNA follows: TGTGCCAGCTCCCCCAGCACAGGGGAGTATGGCTACACCTTC. Residues: CASSPSTGEYGYTF. V gene TRBV7-9 combines with J gene TRBJ1-2; 7 nucleotides line up with TRBD1. V was pared by 8 bases and J by 5 bases, with 11 bases of the junction left unmatched. Germline V gene data show CDR1 as SEHNR and CDR2 as FQNEAQ (reference sequence). This CDR3 region has 14 residues.

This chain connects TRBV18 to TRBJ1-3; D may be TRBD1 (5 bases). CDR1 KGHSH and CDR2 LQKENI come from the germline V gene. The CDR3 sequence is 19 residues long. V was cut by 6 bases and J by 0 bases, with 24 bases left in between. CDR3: CASSPGGAWRKSSGNTIYF. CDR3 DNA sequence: TGTGCCAGCTCGCCCGGAGGGGCCTGGCGGAAGAGCTCTGGAAACACCATATATTTT. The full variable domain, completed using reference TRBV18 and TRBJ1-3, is NAGVMQNPRHLVRRRGQEARLRCSPMKGHSHVYWYRQLPEEGLKFMVYLQKENIIDESGMPKERFSAEFPKEGPSILRIQQVVRGDSAAYFCASSPGGAWRKSSGNTIYFGEGSWLTVV.

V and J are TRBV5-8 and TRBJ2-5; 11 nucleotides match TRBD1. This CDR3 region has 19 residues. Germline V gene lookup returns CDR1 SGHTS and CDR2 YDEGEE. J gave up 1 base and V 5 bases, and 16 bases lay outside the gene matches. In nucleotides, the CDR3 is TGTGCCAGCAGTACACCGGGACAGGGGGTTCGGATGAGCCAAGAGACCCAGTACTTC. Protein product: CASSTPGQGVRMSQETQYF.

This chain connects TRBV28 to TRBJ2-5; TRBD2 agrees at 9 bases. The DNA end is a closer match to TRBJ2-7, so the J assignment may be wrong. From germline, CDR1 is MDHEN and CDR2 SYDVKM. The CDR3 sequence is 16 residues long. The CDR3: CASGSSGKASPSEQYF. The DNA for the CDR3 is TGTGCCAGCGGATCTAGCGGGAAAGCCTCCCCTTCCGAGCAGTACTTC.

As DNA, the CDR3 is TGTGCCAGCAGTTCCCCTACAGGACAGGGCTTGGGGTCCCAGCATTTT. This sequence encodes CASSSPTGQGLGSQHF. The chain uses TRBV28 and TRBJ1-5, with 8 bases that match TRBD1. The CDR3 contains 16 residues. Germline-derived CDR1 and CDR2 are MDHEN and SYDVKM. After removal of 4 bases from V and 11 bases from J, the junction contained 16 bases not matched to a gene.

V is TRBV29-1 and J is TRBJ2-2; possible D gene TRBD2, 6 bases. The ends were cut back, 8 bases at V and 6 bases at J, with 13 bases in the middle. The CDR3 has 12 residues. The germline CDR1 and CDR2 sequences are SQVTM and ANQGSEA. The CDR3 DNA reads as TGCAGCAGTGGGGGAGGCGCCGGGGAGCTGTTTTTT. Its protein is CSSGGGAGELFF.

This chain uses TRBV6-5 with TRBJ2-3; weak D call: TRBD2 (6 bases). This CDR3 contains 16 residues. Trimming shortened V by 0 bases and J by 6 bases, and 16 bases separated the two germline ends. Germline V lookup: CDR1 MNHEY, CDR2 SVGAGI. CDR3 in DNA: TGTGCCAGCAGTTACTCGTCAGGCGGGGCCTCGGATACGCAGTATTTT. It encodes CASSYSSGGASDTQYF.

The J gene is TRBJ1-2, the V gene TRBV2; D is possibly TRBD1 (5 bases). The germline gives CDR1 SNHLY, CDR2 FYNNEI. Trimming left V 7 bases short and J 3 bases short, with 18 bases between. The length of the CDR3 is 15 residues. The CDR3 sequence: CASTEGATGDYGYTF. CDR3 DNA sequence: TGTGCCAGCACCGAAGGGGCAACGGGGGACTATGGCTACACCTTC.

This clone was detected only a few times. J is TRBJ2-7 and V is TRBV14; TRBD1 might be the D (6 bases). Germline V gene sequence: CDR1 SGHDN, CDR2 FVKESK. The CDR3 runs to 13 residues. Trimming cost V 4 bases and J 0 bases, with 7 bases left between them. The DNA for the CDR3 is TGTGCCAGCAGCCTGGACAGCTCCTACGAGCAGTACTTC. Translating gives CASSLDSSYEQYF.

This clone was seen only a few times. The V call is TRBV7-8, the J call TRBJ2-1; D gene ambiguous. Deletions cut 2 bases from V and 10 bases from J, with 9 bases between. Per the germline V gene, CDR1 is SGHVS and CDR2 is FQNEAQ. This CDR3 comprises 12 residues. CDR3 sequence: CASSLTTLEQFF. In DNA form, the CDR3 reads TGTGCCAGCAGCTTAACGACTCTAGAGCAGTTCTTC.

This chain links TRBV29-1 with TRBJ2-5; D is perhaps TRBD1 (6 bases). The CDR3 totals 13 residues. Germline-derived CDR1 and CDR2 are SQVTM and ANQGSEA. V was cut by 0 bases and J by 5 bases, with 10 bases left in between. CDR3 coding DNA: TGCAGCGTTGAAGAGGGGGCTGGGGAGACCCAGTACTTC. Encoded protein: CSVEEGAGETQYF.

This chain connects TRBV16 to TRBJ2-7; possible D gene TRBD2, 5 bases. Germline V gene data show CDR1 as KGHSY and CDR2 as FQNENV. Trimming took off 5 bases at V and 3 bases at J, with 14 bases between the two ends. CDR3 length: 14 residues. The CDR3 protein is CASSTRTSYYEQYF. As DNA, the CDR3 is TGTGCCAGCAGCACTAGGACGTCCTACTACGAGCAGTACTTC. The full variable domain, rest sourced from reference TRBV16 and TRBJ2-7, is GEEVAQTPKHLVRGEGQKAKLYCAPIKGHSYVFWYQQVLKNEFKFLISFQNENVFDETGMPKERFSAKCLPNSPCSLEIQATKLEDSAVYFCASSTRTSYYEQYFGPGTRLTVT.

For the CDR3, the DNA is TGCGCCAGCAGCCAAGATATGGGGGGTTTTAGCGGGAAGACCTACGAGCAGTACTTC. It specifies CASSQDMGGFSGKTYEQYF. The chain uses TRBV4-1 and TRBJ2-7; 8 positions agree with TRBD2. V shed 0 bases and J 2 bases; nucleotides not matched to a gene: 15. Germline loops: CDR1 MGHRA, CDR2 YSYEKL. This CDR3 region has 19 residues.

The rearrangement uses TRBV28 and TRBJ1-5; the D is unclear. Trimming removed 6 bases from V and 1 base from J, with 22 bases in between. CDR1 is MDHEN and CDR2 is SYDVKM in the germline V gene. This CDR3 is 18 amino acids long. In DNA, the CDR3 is TGTGCCAGCAGCCAAACCGCCGTCTCCCACTGGAGCAATCAGCCCCAGCATTTT. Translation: CASSQTAVSHWSNQPQHF. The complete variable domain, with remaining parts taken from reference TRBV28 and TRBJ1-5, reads DVKVTQSSRYLVKRTGEKVFLECVQDMDHENMFWYRQDPGLGLRLIYFSYDVKMKEKGDIPEGYSVSREKKERFSLILESASTNQTSMYLCASSQTAVSHWSNQPQHFGDGTRLSIL.

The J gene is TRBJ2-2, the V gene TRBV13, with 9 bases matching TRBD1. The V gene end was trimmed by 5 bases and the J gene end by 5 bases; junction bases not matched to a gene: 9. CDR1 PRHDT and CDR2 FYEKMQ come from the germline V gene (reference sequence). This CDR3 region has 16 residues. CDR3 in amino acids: CASSVRDRVETGELFF. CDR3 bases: TGTGCCAGCAGCGTCCGGGACAGGGTAGAAACCGGGGAGCTGTTTTTT.

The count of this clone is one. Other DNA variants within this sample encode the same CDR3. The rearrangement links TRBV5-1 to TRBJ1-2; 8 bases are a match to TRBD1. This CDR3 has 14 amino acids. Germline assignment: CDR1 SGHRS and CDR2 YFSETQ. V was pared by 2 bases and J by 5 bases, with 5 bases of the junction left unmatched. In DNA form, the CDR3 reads TGCGCCAGCAGCTTAGGACAGGGAGGGTATGGCTACACCTTC. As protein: CASSLGQGGYGYTF.

The CDR3 region is CASSPSGTGTYEQYF. The CDR3, as DNA: TGTGCCAGCAGTCCATCCGGGACAGGGACCTACGAGCAGTACTTC. The gene calls are TRBV28 and TRBJ2-7, with TRBD1 identical over 9 bases. Germline lookup yields CDR1 MDHEN and CDR2 SYDVKM. This CDR3 is 15 amino acids long. The V segment lost 5 bases and the J segment 2 bases; nucleotides outside the gene matches: 7.